Listed below are T cell receptor beta chains from one sample, sequenced in a study of CD4 and CD8 cells across lung adenocarcinoma regions. TCRdb fed the PCR reads into MiXCR, producing one record per CDR3 protein. Among 7,500 to 10,000 distinct CDR3 sequences, around 50% were seen once, and the ten largest hold about 18%. Sequenced: CD4+ T cells from the margin of a lung tumor. The receptor set was obtained from a female donor with lung adenocarcinoma. The CD4 and CD8 labels of this study may be unreliable. Both conserved end residues are part of each CDR3. D genes are given only for firm matches. Size values are once, few and many counts, or a class for expanded clones, and some rows have none.

v_call	d_call	j_call	clone_size	cdr3_nt	cdr3_aa
TRBV10-3	TRBD2	TRBJ2-3	.	TGTGCCGGGGGGACGGGGGGACGGGGCACAGAGACGCAGTATTTT	CAGGTGGRGTETQYF
TRBV7-2	TRBD2	TRBJ2-1	.	TGTGCCAGCAGCTTACTACCGGGACTAGCGGGGTCGAGCTCCTACAATGAGCAGTTCTTC	CASSLLPGLAGSSSYNEQFF
TRBV27	TRBD2	TRBJ2-2	medium-sized	TGTGCCAGCAGTTTACGGGAGGGTGGTCCGAGCACCGGGGAGCTGTTTTTT	CASSLREGGPSTGELFF
TRBV4-1	.	TRBJ2-4	few	TGCGCCAGCAGCCAAGATTGGGGGCAGGGATCGATCTCTTCGGCCAAAAACATTCAGTACTTC	CASSQDWGQGSISSAKNIQYF
TRBV6-2/TRBV6-3	.	TRBJ2-3	once	.	CARGFGGGSQDTQYF
TRBV29-1	TRBD2	TRBJ2-5	.	TGCAGCGTTGCCTCCCCAACCCGGGGACTAGTGGGACGTGGCCCTCTGGAGACCCAGTACTTC	CSVASPTRGLVGRGPLETQYF
TRBV6-2/TRBV6-3	TRBD2	TRBJ2-3	.	TGTGCCAGCAGACCGGGACTAGCGGGAGAAACAGATACGCAGTATTTT	CASRPGLAGETDTQYF
TRBV4-1	.	TRBJ2-5	.	TGCGCCAGCAGCCTCTCACCGGGGAACCAAGAGACCCAGTACTTC	CASSLSPGNQETQYF
TRBV11-3	.	TRBJ1-2	.	TGTGCCAGCAGCTTCCCAGGAGACTTCGCATCCGGCTACACCTTC	CASSFPGDFASGYTF
TRBV6-1	.	TRBJ2-3	once	TGTGCGGGCAGTGGGGGCCGGGACCGAGAGACCCAGTACTTT	CAGSGGRDRETQYF
TRBV10-3	TRBD2	TRBJ2-1	once	TGTGCCCTGGGGGGCGGGGGGGCCTACGATGAGCAGTTCTTT	CALGGGGAYDEQFF
TRBV6-1	.	TRBJ2-3	.	TGTGCCAGCAGCCCGACAGGACAAGAGACCCAGTTCTTT	CASSPTGQETQFF
TRBV6-8	.	TRBJ2-4	.	TGTCCCAGCCGCGACTCGGGGCTGTGTGCCAAAAATACGCAGTACTTC	CPSRDSGLCAKNTQYF
TRBV4-2	TRBD1	TRBJ2-3	.	TGTGCCAGCAGCGACAGGGGTTGGGAAGATACGCAGTATTTT	CASSDRGWEDTQYF
TRBV5-1	.	TRBJ1-2	.	TGCGCCAGCAGCCGGACAGACTATGGCTACACCTTC	CASSRTDYGYTF
TRBV24-1	.	TRBJ2-2	.	TGTGCCACCAGCGGGAACACCGGGGAGCTGTTTTTT	CATSGNTGELFF
TRBV6-1	.	TRBJ2-7	medium-sized	TGTGCCAGCAGTCGGGGTTCGGGGGCGGGCGAGCAGTACTTC	CASSRGSGAGEQYF
TRBV27	TRBD2	TRBJ2-3	.	TGTGCCAGCCAACGCGAACGACTAGCTGTGAGCACAGATGAGCAGTATTTT	CASQRERLAVSTDEQYF
TRBV6-1	.	TRBJ2-5	.	TGTGCCAGCAGGGTCGACAGGACCCAAGAGACCCAGTACTTC	CASRVDRTQETQYF
TRBV7-2	TRBD2	TRBJ2-3	.	TGTGCCAGCAGCTGCGGCGGACGGCCGGGAGGCAAAAATACGCAGTATTTT	CASSCGGRPGGKNTQYF
TRBV27	.	TRBJ2-7	medium-sized	TGTGCCAGCAGGGGGGCGGGGGACGCATCCTACGAGCAGTACTTC	CASRGAGDASYEQYF
TRBV6-1	.	TRBJ2-3	.	TGTGCCAGCAGTGAAGATGAGACGGGGGTTGGGGGGAGTAGCACAGATACGCAGTATTTT	CASSEDETGVGGSSTDTQYF
TRBV5-1	TRBD1	TRBJ2-5	.	TGCGCCAGCAACTTGGTTGCCGGGACAGGGAAAGAGACCCAGTACTTC	CASNLVAGTGKETQYF
TRBV6-1	.	TRBJ1-6	many	TGTGCCAGCACGTCAGGGTCCTATAATTCACCCCTCCACTTT	CASTSGSYNSPLHF
TRBV6-5	.	TRBJ2-1	medium-sized	TGTGCCAGCAGGATTAGTGACACTTCCTACAATGAGCAGTTCTTC	CASRISDTSYNEQFF
TRBV7-2	TRBD2	TRBJ2-1	medium-sized	TGTGCCATCAGCTCTCCGGGACTAGCGGGGTACAATGAGCAGTTCTTC	CAISSPGLAGYNEQFF
TRBV24-1	TRBD2	TRBJ2-5	.	TGTGCCACCAGTGACCTGACTAGCCGGGAGACCCAGTACTTC	CATSDLTSRETQYF
TRBV25-1	.	TRBJ1-2	few	TGTGCCAGTGAAAGGGGGTTCCCGTCCAACGGCTACACCTTC	CASERGFPSNGYTF
TRBV11-2	.	TRBJ2-7	.	TGTGCCAGCAGCTTAGAAGGTAATAGTCCCTACGAGCAGTACTTC	CASSLEGNSPYEQYF
TRBV11-3	TRBD1	TRBJ2-5	few	TGTGCCAGCAGCCTACGGGACAGGGGAGCGGAGACCCAGTACTTC	CASSLRDRGAETQYF
TRBV25-1	TRBD1	TRBJ2-7	.	TGTGCCGGTAGACTACAGAGGGACAGGGGGTACGAGCAGTACTTC	CAGRLQRDRGYEQYF
TRBV6-1	TRBD1	TRBJ2-5	medium-sized	TGTGCCGGTGGACAGGGGGTGGGGGAGCAGTACTTC	CAGGQGVGEQYF
TRBV7-2	TRBD1	TRBJ2-7	.	TGTGCCAGCAGCTGGGAACAGGGGAAGGGTTACGAGCAGTACTTC	CASSWEQGKGYEQYF
TRBV6-1	TRBD2	TRBJ2-3	.	TGTGCCAGCAGTGAAAGGATAGCGGGCGGGAGGGCCAAAAACACGCAGTATTTT	CASSERIAGGRAKNTQYF
TRBV27	TRBD1	TRBJ1-1	.	TGTGCCAGCAGTCAATTCCAGGGGGCTGCGAACACTGAAGCTTTCTTT	CASSQFQGAANTEAFF
TRBV4-1	TRBD2	TRBJ2-5	.	TGCGCCAGCAGCCAAGAGGGACTAGCATTGGAGACCCAGTACTTC	CASSQEGLALETQYF
TRBV6-1	.	TRBJ2-3	medium-sized	TGTGCCAGCTCCAGGTCGATAGACACAGATACGCAGTATTTT	CASSRSIDTDTQYF
TRBV6-1	.	TRBJ1-6	many	TGTGCCAGCAGTGGACAAGTTAATTCACCCCTCCACTTT	CASSGQVNSPLHF
TRBV5-1	TRBD2	TRBJ2-3	.	TGCGCCAGCAGCTCCGGGACTAGCGGATCCACAGATACGCAGTATTTT	CASSSGTSGSTDTQYF
TRBV7-2	TRBD2	TRBJ2-1	.	TGTGCCAGCAGCCCCCAGCGGGAGAGTAATGAGCAGTTCTTC	CASSPQRESNEQFF
TRBV6-1	.	TRBJ2-2	.	TGTGCCAGCGGGGCAGGGAGCACCGGGACGCTGTTTTTT	CASGAGSTGTLFF
TRBV6-5	TRBD1	TRBJ2-3	.	TGTGCCAGCAGTTACCAGGGGGCTTACACAGATACGCAGTATTTT	CASSYQGAYTDTQYF
TRBV6-2/TRBV6-3	.	TRBJ2-3	once	TGTGCCAGCAGTTACTCCCGTGACAGTTTCGACCCACGCACAGATACGCAGTATTTT	CASSYSRDSFDPRTDTQYF
TRBV27	.	TRBJ2-7	large	TGTGCCAGCCTGACGGAGCAGTACTTC	CASLTEQYF
TRBV27	TRBD2	TRBJ2-1	many	TGTGCCAGCAGTTTACGGGGGCTAGCGGGAGAGACGTTCTTC	CASSLRGLAGETFF
TRBV4-1	.	TRBJ2-7	.	TGCGCCAGCAGCCAAGCAGGAGTACGGGCAGGGTCCCTTGAGCAGTACTTC	CASSQAGVRAGSLEQYF
TRBV7-3	.	TRBJ2-1	few	TGTGCCAGCAGCCCCCAACCCGTCTCCCAGAGCTCCTACAATGAGCAGTTCTTC	CASSPQPVSQSSYNEQFF
TRBV6-5	.	TRBJ2-1	once	TGTGCCAGCAGTTACTGGAAGGGCGATGAGCAGTTCTTC	CASSYWKGDEQFF
TRBV28	.	TRBJ1-1	.	TGTGCCAGCAGTCAGGGTCTTGTGGCTTTCTTT	CASSQGLVAFF
TRBV6-5	TRBD2	TRBJ2-3	.	TGTGCCAGCAGTTGGGGCGGGAGCGGCACAGATATGCAGTATTTC	CASSWGGSGTDMQYF
TRBV4-1	TRBD1	TRBJ1-1	.	TGCGCCAGCAGCCAAGATACCGGGACAGACTTCATGAACACTGAAGCTTTCTTT	CASSQDTGTDFMNTEAFF
TRBV24-1	TRBD1	TRBJ1-2	many	TGTGCCACCAGTGGTTTGGGACAGTCCTATGGCTACACCTTC	CATSGLGQSYGYTF